This T cell receptor (beta chain) was found in a study of T cells after yellow fever vaccination. Trimming stripped 4 bases from V and 8 bases from J, with 14 bases between. Germline CDR1 is KGHDR and CDR2 is SFDVKD. The CDR3 extends over 14 amino acids. This clonotype was counted ten times or more. TCRdb independently ran MiXCR on the 5' RACE reads; one entry per CDR3 protein. The sample consists of 150,000 to 200,000 distinct CDR3 sequences, 6% to 7.5% of them appearing once. The TCR originated in a man younger than 30 who received the YFV17D yellow fever vaccine. The sample was CD4+ T cells sorted from PBMCs, taken less than 6 days after the first yellow fever vaccination. This chain uses TRBV24-1 with TRBJ2-1; maybe TRBD2 (5 bases). CDR3 sequence: CATSESKLGDEQFF. Written as DNA, the CDR3 is TGTGCCACCAGTGAATCCAAACTAGGCGATGAGCAGTTCTTC.